A selection of T cell receptor beta chains follows, all from one sample in a study of OX40 agonist ivuxolimab in advanced cancers. Using immunoSEQ multiplex PCR, the repertoire was profiled, and TCRdb retains in-frame clones only, with some absent. The sample lists roughly 67,000 clones, under 95% seen once, with 8.5% to 10% in the top ten. The sequenced sample was CD4+ or CD8+ T cells sorted from blood, obtained in a trial of the OX40 agonist ivuxolimab. The source of these receptors is an adult with an advanced solid tumor such as melanoma, head and neck, liver or kidney cancer. CDR3s include the opening cysteine and the closing phenylalanine or tryptophan. The order of the fields is V gene, clone size, D gene, J gene, CDR3 DNA, CDR3 protein. A D gene is named only where the DNA matches it firmly. Some rows mark clone size as missing; the rest say once, few, many or name a class of expanded clone.

TRBV9	.	.	TRBJ2-1	TGTGCCAGCAGCGCCGGGGGTTCGGGGTATGAGCAGTTCTTC	CASSAGGSGYEQFF
TRBV7-6	.	.	TRBJ1-3	TGTGCCAGCAGCTTAGCGGGGGTATACTCTGGAAACACCATATATTTT	CASSLAGVYSGNTIYF
TRBV19	.	.	TRBJ1-1	TGTGCCAGTAGTATTGGCAGGGCTGAAGCTTTCTTT	CASSIGRAEAFF
TRBV5-4	.	TRBD1	TRBJ2-7	TGTGCCAGCAGCCGCCGAGGACAGGAGCTAGATTACGAGCAGTACTTC	CASSRRGQELDYEQYF
TRBV21-1	.	.	TRBJ1-5	TGTGCCAGCAGAGATTATAGCAATCAGCCCCAGCATTTT	CASRDYSNQPQHF
TRBV7-8	.	.	TRBJ2-7	TGTGCCAGCAGCTTAGCGGGGCTGCGGGAGCAGTACTTC	CASSLAGLREQYF
TRBV7-3	.	TRBD1	TRBJ2-1	TGTGCCAGCAGCACAGGGGGCAATGAGCAGTTCTTC	CASSTGGNEQFF
TRBV5-6	.	.	TRBJ1-1	TGTGCCAGCAGGAACAGGTTCGAAGCTTTCTTT	CASRNRFEAFF
TRBV10-3	.	TRBD2	TRBJ2-7	TGTGCCATCAGTGAGCCGGGACTAGTCGAGCAGTACTTC	CAISEPGLVEQYF
TRBV27	.	.	TRBJ1-5	TGTGCCAGCTGTCTAGTGGGGGGGCTGGGACAGCCCCAGCATTTT	CASCLVGGLGQPQHF
TRBV7-8	.	TRBD2	TRBJ2-7	TGTGCCAGCAGCTTAGTTCGAGGGACTACCCGCGACGAGCAGTACTTC	CASSLVRGTTRDEQYF
TRBV11-3	.	.	TRBJ2-1	TGTGCCAGCAGCTCACGAAACAATGAGCAGTTCTTC	CASSSRNNEQFF
TRBV7-8	.	TRBD2	TRBJ2-3	TGTGCCAGCAGCTCGCGACTAGCGGGGGGCCCCACAGATACGCAGTATTTT	CASSSRLAGGPTDTQYF
TRBV11-1	.	.	TRBJ2-1	TGTGCCAGCAGCTTAGCGGGGAACAGGAATGAGCAGTTCTTC	CASSLAGNRNEQFF
TRBV5-6	.	.	TRBJ1-3	TGTGCCAGCAGCACAGGGACTTCTGGAAACACCATATATTTT	CASSTGTSGNTIYF
TRBV13	.	.	TRBJ2-3	TGTGCCAGCAGCTTAGGGGACTCGTTGCGCGATACGCAGTATTTT	CASSLGDSLRDTQYF
TRBV5-1	.	TRBD1	TRBJ2-7	TGCGCCAGCAGCTTGGAGACAGGGGGCCGGGACGAGCAGTACTTC	CASSLETGGRDEQYF
TRBV6-6	.	.	TRBJ1-2	TGTGCCAGCAGCCCCGGCGGGGTCTATGGCTACACCTTC	CASSPGGVYGYTF
TRBV5-3	.	.	TRBJ2-5	TGTGCCAGAAGCTTGGTCTCACCCCAAGAGACCCAGTACTTC	CARSLVSPQETQYF
TRBV19	.	.	TRBJ1-6	TGTGCCAGTAGATCCGCGCAGGGTTATAATTCACCCCTCCACTTT	CASRSAQGYNSPLHF
TRBV9	.	.	TRBJ1-3	TGTGCCAGCAGCGCTAGATCTGGAAACACCATATATTTT	CASSARSGNTIYF
TRBV6-5	.	.	TRBJ1-1	TGTGCCAGCAGTCGCCCTGGGGTAGAAGCTTTCTTT	CASSRPGVEAFF
TRBV27	.	TRBD1	TRBJ2-7	TGTGCCAGCACCTTGACAGGGGCCTCCTCCGAGCAGTACTTC	CASTLTGASSEQYF
TRBV7-8	.	.	TRBJ2-1	TGTGCCAGCAGCCCCCAAGAATATTCAGCCTGGATCAGCTCCTACAATGAGCGGTTCTTC	CASSPQEYSAWISSYNERFF
TRBV6-1	.	.	TRBJ2-3	TGTGCCAGCAGTGAGTTAGGGGCTTGGGGCACAGATACGCAGTATTTT	CASSELGAWGTDTQYF
TRBV29-1	.	.	TRBJ2-7	TGCAGCGTTGAAACCTCTCTAGGCTACGAGCAGTACTTC	CSVETSLGYEQYF
TRBV7-6	.	TRBD2	TRBJ2-7	TGTGCCAGCAGCGGACTAGCGGGGGCCACGTACTTC	CASSGLAGATYF
TRBV4-1	once	.	TRBJ2-7	TGCGCCAGCAGCCAAGAAGGCGACTACGAGCAGTACTTC	CASSQEGDYEQYF
TRBV9	.	.	TRBJ2-4	TGTGCCAGCAGCGTAGGCGGGGGCGACATTCAGTACTTC	CASSVGGGDIQYF
TRBV11-3	.	.	TRBJ1-1	TGTGCCAGTAGCAGTACAGCGAACACTGAAGCTTTCTTT	CASSSTANTEAFF
TRBV2	.	.	TRBJ2-5	TGTGCCAGCAGCCGGGTAGAGACCCAGTACTTC	CASSRVETQYF
TRBV7-2	once	TRBD1	TRBJ1-4	TGTGCCAGCAGCTTACGACAGGGTTATGAAAAACTGTTTTTT	CASSLRQGYEKLFF
TRBV19	.	.	TRBJ1-4	TGTGCCAGTAGTATAGTCGCCGGGACCCAGAACGGAGAAAAACTGTTTTTT	CASSIVAGTQNGEKLFF
TRBV4-3	.	.	TRBJ1-1	TGCGCCAGCAGCCAAGATATCGAGAGGGGACTGAACACTGAAGCTTTCTTT	CASSQDIERGLNTEAFF
TRBV6-5	.	.	TRBJ2-7	TGTGCCAGCAGTTATGGGAGCGACACCGACTACGAGCAGTACTTC	CASSYGSDTDYEQYF
TRBV7-9	.	TRBD1	TRBJ1-5	TGTGCCAGCAGCTTAGGACAGGGTAATCAGCCCCAGCATTTT	CASSLGQGNQPQHF
TRBV4-3	.	TRBD2	TRBJ2-3	TGCGCCAGCAGCCAAGAGATCGCTAGCGGGGGGACAGATACGCAGTATTTT	CASSQEIASGGTDTQYF
TRBV7-9	few	.	TRBJ2-7	TGTGCCAGCAGCTCCCGATTCCCCTACGAGCAGTACTTC	CASSSRFPYEQYF
TRBV6-1	.	.	TRBJ1-6	TGTGCCAGCAGTGATGTCTATAATTCACCCCTCCACTTT	CASSDVYNSPLHF
TRBV9	.	.	TRBJ1-5	TGTGCCAGCAGCGTAGGTCAGGGTCAGCCCCAGCATTTT	CASSVGQGQPQHF
TRBV19	.	.	TRBJ1-2	TGTGCCAGTAGTATGACGGGGGCTAACTATGGCTACACCTTC	CASSMTGANYGYTF
TRBV11-1	.	TRBD2	TRBJ2-7	TGTGCCAGCAGCCCCAGTTCGGGGGGATCTACCTCCTACGAGCAGTACTTC	CASSPSSGGSTSYEQYF